A selection of T cell receptor beta chains follows, all from one sample in a study of cytomegalovirus exposure and HLA in healthy donors. The method was immunoSEQ multiplex PCR; TCRdb's version includes in-frame clones alone and lacks a portion of them. The sample carries about 89,000 clones, around 74% recorded once. The specimen was PBMCs. Receptors originate from a male donor in good health and CMV-seronegative. Both conserved end residues are part of each CDR3. D genes are given only for firm matches. Expanded clones are given a class, and other clones once, few, many or no size at all.

v_call	clone_size	j_call	d_call	cdr3_aa	cdr3_nt
TRBV7-7	.	TRBJ2-2	TRBD2	CASSFSLGRGHTGELFF	TGTGCTAGCAGCTTTTCCCTTGGGAGGGGCCACACCGGGGAGCTGTTTTTT
TRBV7-6	.	TRBJ2-5	TRBD1	CASSERGRRETQYF	TGTGCCAGCAGCGAGAGGGGGCGGCGAGAGACCCAGTACTTC
TRBV27	many	TRBJ2-2	TRBD2	CASSLTSGNTGELFF	TGTGCCAGCAGTTTGACTAGCGGGAACACCGGGGAGCTGTTTTTT
TRBV5-4	.	TRBJ1-2	TRBD1	CASSFISGGVYGYTF	TGTGCCAGCAGCTTCATTTCAGGGGGTGTCTATGGCTACACCTTC
TRBV7-2	.	TRBJ1-1	.	CASSLAQNGQAPEAFF	TGTGCCAGCAGCTTAGCCCAAAATGGGCAGGCTCCTGAAGCTTTCTTT
TRBV28	.	TRBJ1-2	.	CASSEGGYGYTF	TGTGCCAGCAGTGAGGGAGGCTATGGCTACACCTTC
TRBV19	.	TRBJ2-5	TRBD2	CASSMVAGALQETQYF	TGTGCCAGTAGTATGGTAGCGGGGGCCCTTCAAGAGACCCAGTACTTC
TRBV6-5	once	TRBJ2-5	.	CASSYERRETQYF	TGTGCCAGCAGTTACGAAAGGCGGGAGACCCAGTACTTC
TRBV6-5	.	TRBJ2-7	.	CASSRGQDYEQYF	TGTGCCAGCAGCCGGGGACAAGACTACGAGCAGTACTTC
TRBV5-1	.	TRBJ1-1	.	CASSLGFGGRNTEAFF	TGCGCCAGCAGCTTGGGTTTCGGGGGTCGGAACACTGAAGCTTTCTTT
TRBV11-2	.	TRBJ2-7	TRBD2	CASSLAPRREAYEQYF	TGTGCCAGCAGCTTAGCTCCTCGGCGGGAGGCCTACGAGCAGTACTTC
TRBV4-2	.	TRBJ1-4	TRBD1	CASSQQTGSGEKLFF	TGTGCCAGCAGCCAGCAGACAGGGTCGGGTGAAAAACTGTTTTTT
TRBV5-8	once	TRBJ2-5	TRBD2	CASSLAIAGFRETQYF	TGTGCCAGCAGCTTGGCAATAGCGGGATTCCGAGAGACCCAGTACTTC
TRBV19	.	TRBJ2-5	.	CASSIVRGQETQYF	TGTGCCAGTAGTATAGTAAGGGGCCAAGAGACCCAGTACTTC
TRBV21-1	once	TRBJ1-1	.	CASSKGRDSFRHNTEAFF	TGTGCCAGCAGCAAAGGGAGGGACAGTTTTAGGCACAACACTGAAGCTTTCTTT
TRBV7-3	few	TRBJ1-1	.	CASSLWGQQGSGTEAFF	TGTGCCAGCAGCTTATGGGGCCAACAGGGCTCGGGCACTGAAGCTTTCTTT
TRBV10-3	.	TRBJ2-3	TRBD1	CAVTGSADTQYF	TGTGCCGTGACAGGGAGTGCAGATACGCAGTATTTT
TRBV21-1	.	TRBJ2-7	.	CASSAISGRGECEQYF	TGTGCCAGCAGCGCGATTAGCGGGAGGGGGGAATGCGAGCAGTACTTC
TRBV6-5	few	TRBJ2-7	TRBD2	CASSYGGAGNYEQYF	TGTGCCAGCAGTTACGGGGGAGCGGGGAACTACGAGCAGTACTTC
TRBV6-1	.	TRBJ2-3	TRBD1	CASSTQGDTQYF	TGTGCCAGCAGTACACAGGGGGATACGCAGTATTTT
TRBV5-1	.	TRBJ2-2	TRBD1	CASSFEGGASGELFF	TGCGCCAGCAGCTTTGAAGGGGGCGCCTCCGGGGAGCTGTTTTTT
TRBV5-1	once	TRBJ1-1	.	CASSLALGRANTEAFF	TGCGCCAGCAGCTTGGCCTTGGGCAGGGCGAACACTGAAGCTTTCTTT
TRBV14	.	TRBJ1-5	.	CASSPGGWNQPQHF	TGTGCCAGCAGCCCGGGGGGATGGAATCAGCCCCAGCATTTT
TRBV7-9	.	TRBJ2-7	TRBD2	CSSTSFGTSGSYEQYF	TGTTCCAGCACCTCCTTTGGGACTAGCGGGAGCTACGAGCAGTACTTC
TRBV29-1	.	TRBJ2-2	TRBD2	CSVDEAGDDTGELFF	TGCAGCGTTGATGAAGCGGGAGACGACACCGGGGAGCTGTTTTTT
TRBV5-1	.	TRBJ2-3	TRBD2	CASSAGLAGFTDTQYF	TGCGCCAGCAGCGCTGGACTAGCGGGGTTCACAGATACGCAGTATTTT
TRBV19	.	TRBJ2-1	.	CASNAGLSYNEQFF	TGTGCCAGTAATGCAGGCCTCTCCTACAATGAGCAGTTCTTC
TRBV28	.	TRBJ1-2	.	CASSFAGARCGYTF	TGTGCCAGCAGTTTTGCAGGGGCTCGTTGTGGCTACACCTTC
TRBV6-5	.	TRBJ1-2	.	CASRITSTFSYGYTF	TGTGCCAGCAGGATAACCTCGACTTTTAGCTATGGCTACACCTTC
TRBV6-5	.	TRBJ1-1	TRBD1	CASSTGQPNTEAFF	TGTGCCAGCAGTACGGGACAGCCAAACACTGAAGCTTTCTTT
TRBV18	.	TRBJ2-1	TRBD2	CASSPPRGSSYNEQFF	TGTGCCAGCTCACCACCTCGCGGGAGTTCCTACAATGAGCAGTTCTTC
TRBV6-6	.	TRBJ1-1	.	CASSYGSVEAFF	TGTGCCAGCAGTTATGGTTCAGTGGAAGCTTTCTTT
TRBV14	once	TRBJ1-1	TRBD1	CASSPDRGGMNTEAFF	TGTGCCAGCAGCCCCGACAGGGGAGGCATGAACACTGAAGCTTTCTTT
TRBV25-1	.	TRBJ2-7	TRBD2	CASSGASGIYEQYF	TGTGCCAGCAGTGGGGCTAGCGGGATATACGAGCAGTACTTC
TRBV7-9	.	TRBJ2-7	.	CASSPDIYEQYF	TGTGCCAGCAGCCCAGACATATACGAGCAGTACTTC
TRBV6-1	.	TRBJ1-2	.	CASSEAQGRGGYTF	TGTGCCAGCAGTGAAGCACAGGGTCGTGGTGGCTACACCTTC
TRBV5-4	.	TRBJ2-3	.	CASSLDLASDTQYF	TGTGCCAGCAGCTTGGACCTAGCATCCGATACGCAGTATTTT